This is a list of T cell receptor beta chains from one sample in a study of T-cell reconstitution after alpha-beta-depleted transplantation in children. TCRdb reprocessed the PCR reads with MiXCR, giving one entry per CDR3 protein. Seen here are roughly 50,000 distinct CDR3 sequences, 44% observed once, and the top ten hold more than 95%. This sample comprised PBMCs, mostly from graft donor cells, obtained 360 days after TCRalphabeta/CD19-depleted stem cell transplant. These receptors were taken from a male patient younger than 18 who had a stem cell transplant for acute lymphoblastic leukemia, so the T cells may come from the graft donor. The CDR3 runs from the conserved cysteine through the conserved F or W. The D gene is left open where the match is weak. The size of a clone is reported for some rows only, either as once, few or many, or as a class for expanded clones.

>TRBJ2-4|TRBD2|few|TRBV4-1
TGCGCCAGCAGGGCGGGAGACATTCAGTACTTC
CASRAGDIQYF
>TRBJ1-2|TRBD1|few|TRBV7-8
TGTGCCAGCAGCTCCTGGACAGGGACGAACTATGGCTACACCTTC
CASSSWTGTNYGYTF
>TRBJ1-3|NA|few|TRBV5-4
TGTGCCAGCAGAATTTGGGGCAGCTCTGGAAACACCATATATTTT
CASRIWGSSGNTIYF
>TRBJ2-7|TRBD2|NA|TRBV7-9
TGTGCCAGCAGCTCTAGGGGACTAGCGGGAGGCGCCTACGAGCAGTACTTC
CASSSRGLAGGAYEQYF
>TRBJ2-7|TRBD2|NA|TRBV9
TGTGCCAGCAGCCCCAGCGGGGACCCCTCCTACGAGCAGTACTTC
CASSPSGDPSYEQYF
>TRBJ2-2|NA|NA|TRBV2
TGTGCCAGCAGTCGGTGGTATAGACAGACTAACACCGGGGAGCTGTTTTTT
CASSRWYRQTNTGELFF
>TRBJ1-5|NA|NA|TRBV24-1
TGTGCCACCACATCTTCTCTAAATCAGCCCCAGCATTTT
CATTSSLNQPQHF
>TRBJ2-1|NA|few|TRBV5-1
TGCGCCAGCAGTTCCGAGTTGGCTGAGCAGTTCTTC
CASSSELAEQFF
>TRBJ2-5|NA|many|TRBV5-1
TGCGCCAGCAGCTCTTTCGGGGTAGAGACCCAGTACTTC
CASSSFGVETQYF
>TRBJ2-1|NA|NA|TRBV9
TGTGCCAGCAGCCCCCCCCTGGAAAGTGAGCAGTTCTTC
CASSPPLESEQFF
>TRBJ1-6|NA|NA|TRBV5-1
TGCGCCTGTAGGGAGGAGATGAATTCACCCCTCCACTTT
CACREEMNSPLHF
>TRBJ1-2|NA|few|TRBV7-3
TGTGCCAGCAGCCCCCCGCAGGGAGAAAACTATGGCTACACCTTC
CASSPPQGENYGYTF
>TRBJ2-7|NA|few|TRBV20-1
TGCAGTGCTAGCCCAATATTGACAGCGACCTACGAGCAGTACTTC
CSASPILTATYEQYF
>TRBJ2-2|NA|once|TRBV7-3
TGTGCCAGCAGCTTAAGCAGGGGAGGCGGGGAGCTGTTTTTT
CASSLSRGGGELFF
>TRBJ1-1|NA|few|TRBV6-5
TGTGCCAGCAGTCAGGGTACTGAGAAAGCTTTCTTT
CASSQGTEKAFF
>TRBJ2-7|NA|NA|TRBV28
TGTGCCAGCAGCCCCCGCACAGGATACGAGCAGTACTTC
CASSPRTGYEQYF
>TRBJ2-4|NA|NA|TRBV6-4
TGTGCCAGCAGTGAGGACGAGGGCAACATTCAGTACTTC
CASSEDEGNIQYF
>TRBJ1-1|TRBD1|NA|TRBV27
TGTGCCAGCAAGCGCGGGGACAGGGGGCCAGGGACTGAAGCTTTCTTT
CASKRGDRGPGTEAFF
>TRBJ1-1|NA|few|TRBV5-1
TGCGCCAGCAGCTTGTACGGTGGAGTCACTGAAGCTTTCTTT
CASSLYGGVTEAFF
>TRBJ1-1|NA|NA|TRBV5-1
TGCGCCAGCAGCTTTGGGCGTCGCAACACTGAAGCTTTCTTT
CASSFGRRNTEAFF
>TRBJ2-5|NA|NA|TRBV21-1
TGTGCCAGCTACAGGGATGGAGAGACCCAGTACTTC
CASYRDGETQYF
>TRBJ2-3|TRBD2|few|TRBV5-6
TGTGCCAGCCAGGGACTAGCGGGGGGCACAGATACGCAGTATTTT
CASQGLAGGTDTQYF
>TRBJ2-7|TRBD1|NA|TRBV6-1
TGTGCCAGCAGTCTGGGACAGGTGACCTACGAGCAGTACTTC
CASSLGQVTYEQYF
>TRBJ2-4|NA|few|TRBV28
TGTGCCAGCGGTTCCGCAACACTTATAGCCAAAAACATTCAGTACTTC
CASGSATLIAKNIQYF
>TRBJ1-5|TRBD1|few|TRBV12-3/TRBV12-4
TGTGCCAGCAGTTTCTTGACAGGGGTCGATCAGCCCCAGCATTTT
CASSFLTGVDQPQHF
>TRBJ1-3|NA|NA|TRBV29-1
TGCAGCGTTGAAGTTAAGGGGGGTTCTGGAAACACCATATATTTT
CSVEVKGGSGNTIYF
>TRBJ1-4|NA|NA|TRBV12-5
TGTGCTAGTGGTTTGGTACAGGAGCAACCAACTAATGAAAAACTGTTTTTT
CASGLVQEQPTNEKLFF
>TRBJ1-2|TRBD1|once|TRBV7-2
TGTGCCAGCAGCTTTGGACAGGGGGCGAGAGGCTACACCTTC
CASSFGQGARGYTF